The 3 T cell receptor beta chains below were found in one sample sequenced in a study of T cells in Graves' hyperthyroidism and ophthalmopathy. Regions amplified from RNA transcripts were the TCR beta CDR3 regions. The HTBI primer set drove a first-round RT-PCR of the TCR CDR3. TCRdb recomputed calls from the multiplex PCR reads with MiXCR, one row per CDR3 protein. The sample lists under 400,000 distinct CDR3 sequences; around 18% were seen once. The sequenced sample consisted of blood. Receptor source: a woman aged 40-49 years with Graves' ophthalmopathy.

This chain uses TRBV6-5 with TRBJ1-2; a weak D match, TRBD1 (5 bases). Between the trimmed V and J ends, which lost 2 bases and 7 bases, there was a span of 8 bases. Germline V gives CDR1 MNHEY, CDR2 SVGAGI. The length of the CDR3 is 12 residues. The DNA of the CDR3 is TGTGCCAGCAGTTACATCGGGGGTGGCTACACCTTC. Protein: CASSYIGGGYTF.

This clonotype was found a few times. The chain combines TRBV12-3 or TRBV12-4 with TRBJ2-5, with TRBD1 matching over 7 bases. The ends lost 7 bases at V and 5 bases at J; junction bases unmatched: 16. The CDR3 length is 16 residues. The CDR3, as DNA: TGTGCCAGCACCCGGGTGGGGCAGGGGGATGGTGAGACCCAGTACTTC. Encoded protein: CASTRVGQGDGETQYF.

This clonotype was seen a few times. CDR3 sequence: CASSLGRTRNTGELFF. DNA for the CDR3: TGTGCCAGCAGCTTAGGGCGGACTAGAAACACCGGGGAGCTGTTTTTT. The V call is TRBV7-6, the J call TRBJ2-2; 7 bases agree with TRBD2. The ends lost 1 base at V and 2 bases at J; junction bases unmatched: 4. Germline CDR1 and CDR2: SGHVS and FNYEAQ. CDR3 length equals 16 residues.